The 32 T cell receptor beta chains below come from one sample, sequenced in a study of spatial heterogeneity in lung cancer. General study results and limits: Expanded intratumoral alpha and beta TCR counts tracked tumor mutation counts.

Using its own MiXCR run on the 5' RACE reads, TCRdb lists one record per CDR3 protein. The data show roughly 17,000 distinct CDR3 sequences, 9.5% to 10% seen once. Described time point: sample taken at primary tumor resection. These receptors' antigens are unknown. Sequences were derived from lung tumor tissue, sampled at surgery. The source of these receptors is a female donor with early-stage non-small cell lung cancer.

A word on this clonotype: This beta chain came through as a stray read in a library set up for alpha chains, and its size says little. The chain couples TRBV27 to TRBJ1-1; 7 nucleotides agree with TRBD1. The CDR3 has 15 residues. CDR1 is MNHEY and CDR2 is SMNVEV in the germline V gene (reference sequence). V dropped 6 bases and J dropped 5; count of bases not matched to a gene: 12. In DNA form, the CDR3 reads TGTGCCAGCAGCTTAATTGCCAGGGGGGGAACTGAAGCTTTCTTT. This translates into CASSLIARGGTEAFF.

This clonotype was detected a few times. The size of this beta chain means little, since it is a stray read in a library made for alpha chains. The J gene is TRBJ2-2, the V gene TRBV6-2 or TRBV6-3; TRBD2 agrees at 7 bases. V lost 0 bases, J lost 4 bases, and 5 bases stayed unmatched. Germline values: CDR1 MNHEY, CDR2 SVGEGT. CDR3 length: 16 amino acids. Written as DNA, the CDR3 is TGTGCCAGCAGTTACTCTGCGGGGGACCCCACCGGGGAGCTGTTTTTT. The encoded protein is CASSYSAGDPTGELFF.

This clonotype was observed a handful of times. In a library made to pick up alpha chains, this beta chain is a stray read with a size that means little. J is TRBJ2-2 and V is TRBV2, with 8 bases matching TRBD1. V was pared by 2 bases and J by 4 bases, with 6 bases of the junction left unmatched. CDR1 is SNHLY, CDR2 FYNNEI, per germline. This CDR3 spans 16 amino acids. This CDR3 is CASSETQGATTGELFF. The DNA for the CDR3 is TGTGCCAGCAGTGAAACGCAGGGGGCGACCACCGGGGAGCTGTTTTTT. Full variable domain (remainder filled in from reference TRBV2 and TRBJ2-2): EPEVTQTPSHQVTQMGQEVILRCVPISNHLYFYWYRQILGQKVEFLVSFYNNEISEKSEIFDDQFSVERPDGSNFTLKIRSTKLEDSAMYFCASSETQGATTGELFFGEGSRLTVL.

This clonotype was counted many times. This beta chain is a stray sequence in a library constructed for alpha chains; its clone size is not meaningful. CDR3: CASSQDNGDTQYF. Here the CDR3 DNA reads TGTGCCAGCAGCCAAGATAACGGAGATACGCAGTATTTT. This chain joins TRBV14 and TRBJ2-3; D call uncertain. Trimming cost V 0 bases and J 5 bases, with 6 bases left between them. The CDR3 contains 13 residues. Germline V lookup: CDR1 SGHDN, CDR2 FVKESK. Full variable domain (rest looked up from reference TRBV14 and TRBJ2-3): EAGVTQFPSHSVIEKGQTVTLRCDPISGHDNLYWYRRVMGKEIKFLLHFVKESKQDESGMPNNRFLAERTGGTYSTLKVQPAELEDSGVYFCASSQDNGDTQYFGPGTRLTVL.

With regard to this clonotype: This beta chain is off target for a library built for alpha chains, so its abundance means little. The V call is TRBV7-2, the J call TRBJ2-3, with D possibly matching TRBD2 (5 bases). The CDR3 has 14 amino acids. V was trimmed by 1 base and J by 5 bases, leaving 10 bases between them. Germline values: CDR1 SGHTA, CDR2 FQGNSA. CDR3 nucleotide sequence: TGTGCCAGCAGCTTAGAAAGAGGGCGAGATACGCAGTATTTT. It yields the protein CASSLERGRDTQYF.

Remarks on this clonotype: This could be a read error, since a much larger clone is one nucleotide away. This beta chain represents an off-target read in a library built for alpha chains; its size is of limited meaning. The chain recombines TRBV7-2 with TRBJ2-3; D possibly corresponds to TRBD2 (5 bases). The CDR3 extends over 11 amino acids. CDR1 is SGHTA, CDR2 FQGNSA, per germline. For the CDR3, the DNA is TGTGTCAGCAGCGGAAGGGATACGCAGTATTTT. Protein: CVSSGRDTQYF.

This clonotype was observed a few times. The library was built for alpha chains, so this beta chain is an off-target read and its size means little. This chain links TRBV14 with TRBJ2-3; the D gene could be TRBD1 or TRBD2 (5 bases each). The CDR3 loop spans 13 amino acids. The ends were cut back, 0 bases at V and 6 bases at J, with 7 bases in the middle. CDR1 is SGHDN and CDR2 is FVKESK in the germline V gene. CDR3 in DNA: TGTGCCAGCAGCCAAGACGGGACGGATACGCAGTATTTT. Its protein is CASSQDGTDTQYF.

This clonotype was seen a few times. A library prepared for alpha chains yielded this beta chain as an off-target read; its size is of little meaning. CDR3: CASSLRQGAPGYTF. The CDR3 DNA reads as TGCGCCAGCAGCCTAAGACAGGGGGCGCCGGGCTACACCTTC. This sequence joins TRBV4-1 and TRBJ1-2; 10 positions match TRBD1. Germline V gene data show CDR1 as MGHRA and CDR2 as YSYEKL. The junction had 7 bases not matched to a gene; V was cut back by 4 bases and J by 8 bases. There are 14 residues in the CDR3.

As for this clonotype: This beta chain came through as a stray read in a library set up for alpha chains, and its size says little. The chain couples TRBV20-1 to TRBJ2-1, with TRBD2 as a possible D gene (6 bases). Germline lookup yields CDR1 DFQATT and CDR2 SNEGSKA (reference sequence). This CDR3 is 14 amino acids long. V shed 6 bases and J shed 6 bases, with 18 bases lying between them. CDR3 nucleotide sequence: TGCAGTGCCCCTAGCTCGGGGGTCCTCAATGAGCAGTTCTTC. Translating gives CSAPSSGVLNEQFF.

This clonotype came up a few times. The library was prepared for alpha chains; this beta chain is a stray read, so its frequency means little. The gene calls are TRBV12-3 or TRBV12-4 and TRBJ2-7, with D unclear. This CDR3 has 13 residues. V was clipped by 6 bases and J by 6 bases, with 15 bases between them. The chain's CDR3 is CASRGTVALEQYF. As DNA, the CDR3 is TGTGCCAGCAGGGGCACCGTGGCCCTCGAGCAGTACTTC.

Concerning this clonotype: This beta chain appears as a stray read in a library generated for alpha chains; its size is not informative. The CDR3 is CASSPTSGGLSQSPLHF. CDR3 DNA: TGTGCCAGCAGCCCTACCTCGGGTGGACTTTCACAGTCACCCCTCCACTTT. The V and J genes are TRBV12-3 or TRBV12-4 and TRBJ1-6, with D unresolved. The CDR3 has 17 amino acids. The V end was cut by 6 bases, the J end by 10 bases, with 25 bases between.

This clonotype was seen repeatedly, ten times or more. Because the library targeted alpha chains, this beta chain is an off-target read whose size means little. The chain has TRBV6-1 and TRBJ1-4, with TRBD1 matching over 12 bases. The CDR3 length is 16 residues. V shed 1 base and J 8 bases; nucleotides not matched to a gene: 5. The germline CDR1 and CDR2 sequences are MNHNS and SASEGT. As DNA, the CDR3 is TGTGCCAGCAGTGAAGAGTCCGGGACAGGGGGCGAAAAACTGTTTTTT. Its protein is CASSEESGTGGEKLFF.

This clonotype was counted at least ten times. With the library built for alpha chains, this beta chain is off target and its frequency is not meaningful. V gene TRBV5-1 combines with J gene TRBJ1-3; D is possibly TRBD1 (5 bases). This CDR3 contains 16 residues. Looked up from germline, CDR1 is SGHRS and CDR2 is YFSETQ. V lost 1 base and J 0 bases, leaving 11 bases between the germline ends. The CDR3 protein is CASSLTGEASGNTIYF. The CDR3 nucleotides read TGCGCCAGCAGCTTGACGGGGGAAGCCTCTGGAAACACCATATATTTT.

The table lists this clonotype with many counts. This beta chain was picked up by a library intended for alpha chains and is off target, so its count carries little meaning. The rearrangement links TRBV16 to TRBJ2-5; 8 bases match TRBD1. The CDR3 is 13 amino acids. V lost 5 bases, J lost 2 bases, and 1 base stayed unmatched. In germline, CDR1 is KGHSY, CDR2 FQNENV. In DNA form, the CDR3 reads TGTGCCAGCAGCGACAGGGGTCAAGAGACCCAGTACTTC. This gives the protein CASSDRGQETQYF.

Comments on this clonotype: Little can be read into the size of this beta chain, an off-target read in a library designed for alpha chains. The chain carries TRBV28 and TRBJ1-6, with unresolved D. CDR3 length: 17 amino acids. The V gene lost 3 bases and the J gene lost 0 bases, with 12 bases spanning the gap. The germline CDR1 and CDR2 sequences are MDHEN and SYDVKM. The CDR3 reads CASSLFEPSSYNSPLHF. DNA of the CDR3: TGTGCCAGCAGTTTGTTTGAACCGAGCTCCTATAATTCACCCCTCCACTTT. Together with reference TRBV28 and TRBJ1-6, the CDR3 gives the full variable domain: DVKVTQSSRYLVKRTGEKVFLECVQDMDHENMFWYRQDPGLGLRLIYFSYDVKMKEKGDIPEGYSVSREKKERFSLILESASTNQTSMYLCASSLFEPSSYNSPLHFGNGTRLTVT.

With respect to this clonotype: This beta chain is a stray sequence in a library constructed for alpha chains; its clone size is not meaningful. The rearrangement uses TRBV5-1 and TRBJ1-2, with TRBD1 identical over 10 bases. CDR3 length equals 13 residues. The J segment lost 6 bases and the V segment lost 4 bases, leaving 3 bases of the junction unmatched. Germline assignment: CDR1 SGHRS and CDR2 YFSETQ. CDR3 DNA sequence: TGCGCCAGCAGCGAAGGACAGGGGGATGGCTACACCTTC. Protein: CASSEGQGDGYTF.

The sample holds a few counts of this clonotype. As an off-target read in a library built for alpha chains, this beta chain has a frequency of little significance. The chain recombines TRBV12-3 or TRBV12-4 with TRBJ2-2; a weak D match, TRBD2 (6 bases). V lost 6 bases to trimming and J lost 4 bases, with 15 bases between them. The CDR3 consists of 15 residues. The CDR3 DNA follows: TGTGCCAGCAGGGGGACTCCTGGTGGCACCGGGGAGCTGTTTTTT. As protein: CASRGTPGGTGELFF.

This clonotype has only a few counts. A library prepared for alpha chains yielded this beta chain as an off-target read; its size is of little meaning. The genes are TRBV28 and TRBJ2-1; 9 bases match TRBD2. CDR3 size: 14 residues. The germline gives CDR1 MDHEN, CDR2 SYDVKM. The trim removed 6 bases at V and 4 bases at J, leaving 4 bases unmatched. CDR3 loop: CASRGGGAYNEQFF. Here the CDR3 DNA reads TGTGCCAGCAGGGGCGGGGGGGCATACAATGAGCAGTTCTTC.

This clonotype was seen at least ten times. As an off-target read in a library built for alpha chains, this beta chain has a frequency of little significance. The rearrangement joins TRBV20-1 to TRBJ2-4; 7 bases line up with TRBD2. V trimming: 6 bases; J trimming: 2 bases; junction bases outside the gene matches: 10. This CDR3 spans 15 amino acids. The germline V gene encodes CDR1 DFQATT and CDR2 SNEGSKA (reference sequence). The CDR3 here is CSAPPGGNSKNIQYF. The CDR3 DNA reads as TGCAGTGCCCCTCCCGGGGGGAACTCCAAAAACATTCAGTACTTC.

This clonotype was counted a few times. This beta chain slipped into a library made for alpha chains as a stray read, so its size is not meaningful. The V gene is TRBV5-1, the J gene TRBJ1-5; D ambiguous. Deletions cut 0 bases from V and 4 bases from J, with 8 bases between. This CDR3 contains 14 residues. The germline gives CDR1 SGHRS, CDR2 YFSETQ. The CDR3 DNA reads TGCGCCAGCAGCTTGGAAGGGCAGAATCAGCCCCAGCATTTT. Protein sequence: CASSLEGQNQPQHF.

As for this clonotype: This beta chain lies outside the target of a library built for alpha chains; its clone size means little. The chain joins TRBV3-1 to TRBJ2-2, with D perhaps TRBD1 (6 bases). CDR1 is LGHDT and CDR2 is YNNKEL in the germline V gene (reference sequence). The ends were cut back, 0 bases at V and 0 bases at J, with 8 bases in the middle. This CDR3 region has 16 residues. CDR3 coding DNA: TGTGCCAGCAGCCAAGACACAGGGTCGAACACCGGGGAGCTGTTTTTT. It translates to CASSQDTGSNTGELFF.

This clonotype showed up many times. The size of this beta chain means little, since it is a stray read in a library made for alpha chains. The CDR3 protein is CASSYLTGGTVGDTQYF. CDR3 bases: TGTGCCAGCAGTTACTTAACAGGGGGGACCGTTGGAGATACGCAGTATTTT. The chain is built from TRBV6-5 and TRBJ2-3; 8 nucleotides match TRBD1. Per the germline V gene, CDR1 is MNHEY and CDR2 is SVGAGI. V lost 1 base to trimming and J lost 5 bases; unmatched junction nucleotides: 11. The CDR3 is made up of 17 amino acids.

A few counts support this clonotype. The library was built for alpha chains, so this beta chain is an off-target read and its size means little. DNA for the CDR3: TGTGCCAGCAGCCAAGGCGGACTGATGATGGATACGCAGTATTTT. Translating it yields CASSQGGLMMDTQYF. The J gene is TRBJ2-3, the V gene TRBV3-1; TRBD2 might be the D (5 bases). Trimming removed 1 base at V and 6 bases at J, with 14 bases between. This CDR3 is built from 15 residues. Germline lookup yields CDR1 LGHDT and CDR2 YNNKEL (reference sequence).

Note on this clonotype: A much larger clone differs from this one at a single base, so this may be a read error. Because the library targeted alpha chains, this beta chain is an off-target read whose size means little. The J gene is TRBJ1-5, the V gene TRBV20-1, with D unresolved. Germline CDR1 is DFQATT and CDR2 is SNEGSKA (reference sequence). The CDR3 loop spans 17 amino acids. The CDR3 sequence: CCARDLRGLKSNQPQHF. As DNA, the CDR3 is TGCTGTGCTAGAGATCTACGCGGGTTAAAGAGCAATCAGCCCCAGCATTTT.

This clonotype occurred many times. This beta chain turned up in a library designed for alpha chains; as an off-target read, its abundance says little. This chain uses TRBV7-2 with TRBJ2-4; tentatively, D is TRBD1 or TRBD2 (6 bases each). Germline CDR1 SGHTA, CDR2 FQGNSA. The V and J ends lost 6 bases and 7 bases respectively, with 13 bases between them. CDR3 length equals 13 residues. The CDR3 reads CASSPEGGNIQYF. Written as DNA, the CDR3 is TGTGCCAGCAGTCCTGAGGGGGGTAACATTCAGTACTTC.

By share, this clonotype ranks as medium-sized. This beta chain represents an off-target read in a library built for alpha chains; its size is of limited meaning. The DNA for the CDR3 is TGTGCCAGCAGCTTACCGGCGGGGGGGTACCAAGAGACCCAGTACTTC. Its translation is CASSLPAGGYQETQYF. This chain links TRBV7-9 with TRBJ2-5; 9 nucleotides align to TRBD2. V dropped 2 bases and J dropped 0; count of bases not matched to a gene: 4. CDR1 is SEHNR and CDR2 is FQNEAQ in the germline V gene (reference sequence). CDR3 length: 16 amino acids.

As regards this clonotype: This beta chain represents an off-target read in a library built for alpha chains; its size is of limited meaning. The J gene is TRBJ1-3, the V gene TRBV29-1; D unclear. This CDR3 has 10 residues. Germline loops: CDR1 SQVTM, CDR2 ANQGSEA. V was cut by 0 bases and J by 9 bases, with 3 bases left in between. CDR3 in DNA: TGCAGCGTTGAAGACATCACCATATATTTT. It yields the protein CSVEDITIYF.

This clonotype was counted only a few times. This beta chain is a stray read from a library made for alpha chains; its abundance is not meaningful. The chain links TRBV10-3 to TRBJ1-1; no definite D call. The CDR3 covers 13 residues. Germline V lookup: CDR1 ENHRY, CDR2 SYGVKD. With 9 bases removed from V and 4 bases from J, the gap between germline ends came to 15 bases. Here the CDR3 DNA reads TGTGCCATGAAGCAGGATCCGGGCACTGAAGCTTTCTTT. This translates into CAMKQDPGTEAFF.

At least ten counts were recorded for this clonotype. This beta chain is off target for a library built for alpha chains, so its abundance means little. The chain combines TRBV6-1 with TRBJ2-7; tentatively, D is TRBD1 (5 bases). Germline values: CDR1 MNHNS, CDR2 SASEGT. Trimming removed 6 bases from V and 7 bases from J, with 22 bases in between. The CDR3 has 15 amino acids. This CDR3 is CASRMDGAPLGEQYF. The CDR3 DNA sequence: TGTGCCAGCAGAATGGATGGGGCCCCTCTTGGAGAGCAGTACTTC.

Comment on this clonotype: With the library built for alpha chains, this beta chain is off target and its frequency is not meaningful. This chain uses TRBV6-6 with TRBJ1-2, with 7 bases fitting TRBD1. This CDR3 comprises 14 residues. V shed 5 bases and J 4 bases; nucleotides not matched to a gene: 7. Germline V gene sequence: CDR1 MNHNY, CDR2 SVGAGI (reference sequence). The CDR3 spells CASSGPGQSYGYTF. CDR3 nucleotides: TGTGCCAGCAGTGGTCCGGGACAGTCCTATGGCTACACCTTC.

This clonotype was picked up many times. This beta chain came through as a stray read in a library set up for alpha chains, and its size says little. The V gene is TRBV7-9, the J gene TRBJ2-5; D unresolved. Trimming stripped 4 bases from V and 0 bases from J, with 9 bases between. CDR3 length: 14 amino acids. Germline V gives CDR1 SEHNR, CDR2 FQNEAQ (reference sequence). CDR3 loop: CASSSLRYQETQYF. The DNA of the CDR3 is TGTGCCAGCAGCTCGCTTCGGTACCAAGAGACCCAGTACTTC. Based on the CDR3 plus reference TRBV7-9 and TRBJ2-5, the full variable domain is DTGVSQNPRHKITKRGQNVTFRCDPISEHNRLYWYRQTLGQGPEFLTYFQNEAQLEKSRLLSDRFSAERPKGSFSTLEIQRTEQGDSAMYLCASSSLRYQETQYFGPGTRLLVL.

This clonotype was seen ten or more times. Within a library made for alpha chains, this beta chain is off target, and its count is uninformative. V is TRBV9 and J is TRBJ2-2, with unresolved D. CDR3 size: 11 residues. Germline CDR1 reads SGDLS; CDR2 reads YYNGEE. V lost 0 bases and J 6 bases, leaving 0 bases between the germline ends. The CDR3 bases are TGTGCCAGCAGCGTAGCCGGGGAGCTGTTTTTT. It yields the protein CASSVAGELFF.